This T cell receptor (beta chain) was retrieved from a study of CD8+ T cells in alopecia areata. Study in general: Treated patients swallowed 5 to 10 mg of oral tofacitinib twice daily. Study-wide points: Researchers report lesional scalp, most notably alopecia totalis/universalis, outstripped normal scalp in clonality.

Indicated treatment: oral pan-JAK inhibitor, 5-10 mg twice daily. Obtained from alopecia areata patients were lesional scalp punch biopsies along with peripheral blood. cDNA prepared by RNA extraction and subsequent reverse transcription served as the template for sequencing. Libraries were prepared by immunoSEQ multiplex PCR; TCRdb keeps only in-frame clonotypes and omits some of them. This table holds about 92,000 clones, around 44% found once. With regard to this clone: Its antigen remains unidentified.

In germline, CDR1 is SGDLS, CDR2 YYNGEE. Trimming cost V 3 bases and J 8 bases, with 17 bases left between them. There are 15 residues in the CDR3. Sequencing used CD8+ T cells sorted from blood, obtained at week 24, from a patient treated with tofacitinib. The chain employs TRBV9 and TRBJ1-4, with a possible D match to TRBD1 (6 bases). The sequence came from a human donor with alopecia areata. CDR3 sequence reads: CASSATWQGHEKLFF. CDR3 bases: TGTGCCAGCAGCGCCACATGGCAGGGGCACGAAAAACTGTTTTTT.